The source of this TCR beta chain is a study of cytomegalovirus exposure and HLA in healthy donors. Overall study results and limits: Cytomegalovirus status was reportedly diagnosed by the classifier with high sensitivity and specificity. Through in vitro validation, three CMV-associated chains were shown to be specific for CMV antigens. Many donors shared some public TCRs, even though most TCR sequences were rare.

Germline V gene data show CDR1 as SGHDT and CDR2 as YYEEEE. CDR3 length: 13 residues. Between the trimmed V and J ends, which lost 6 bases and 5 bases, there was a span of 14 bases. Assay: immunoSEQ multiplex PCR; the TCRdb copy retains only in-frame clones and omits some. The sample has 150,000 to 200,000 clones; 80% to 85% are singletons. This clone was detected only once. Its antigen is not known. The chain uses TRBV5-6 and TRBJ1-2; D gene unclear. This clonotype was obtained from a woman aged 25 to 39 in good health and CMV-seronegative. Source material: PBMCs. The CDR3 DNA reads as TGTGCCAGCAAGGCGGGGTTTGAATATGGCTACACCTTC. This sequence encodes CASKAGFEYGYTF.